The 8 T cell receptor beta chains in this list originate from one sample, sequenced in a study of memory CD4+ T cells and cytomegalovirus serostatus. Single viable CD3+CD4+CD8-CD45RO+ cells were sorted as the memory CD4+ T cells. Libraries were prepared by immunoSEQ multiplex PCR; TCRdb keeps only in-frame clonotypes and omits some of them. The sample contains 50,000 to 65,000 clones, about three quarters of which appear only once. The sample was memory CD4+ T cells from blood. These receptors were obtained from an adult in good health and CMV-seropositive.

Only one count was recorded for this clone. The gene calls are TRBV5-1 and TRBJ2-1; TRBD2 agrees at 14 bases. The junction had 8 bases not matched to a gene; V was cut back by 4 bases and J by 8 bases. In germline, CDR1 is SGHRS, CDR2 YFSETQ. The CDR3 length is 16 residues. CDR3 amino acids: CASSVGLAGGLDEQFF. DNA for the CDR3: TGCGCCAGCAGCGTAGGACTAGCGGGAGGTTTAGATGAGCAGTTCTTC.

The chain has TRBV7-9 and TRBJ1-1, with 12 bases that match TRBD1. Germline V gene lookup returns CDR1 SEHNR and CDR2 FQNEAQ (reference sequence). The V segment lost 4 bases and the J segment 6 bases; nucleotides outside the gene matches: 6. The CDR3 loop spans 15 amino acids. The CDR3 region has the DNA TGTGCCAGCAGCTACTCGGGACAGGGGGCGGCTGAAGCTTTCTTT. It specifies CASSYSGQGAAEAFF.

The chain couples TRBV7-2 to TRBJ1-3; 9 bases align to TRBD1. V shed 5 bases, J shed 4 bases, and the junction held 12 bases outside the gene matches. CDR1 is SGHTA and CDR2 is FQGNSA in the germline V gene. The CDR3 spans 17 residues. The CDR3 loop reads CASSPRQGGFGGNTIYF. The CDR3 bases are TGTGCCAGCAGCCCACGACAGGGGGGGTTCGGGGGAAACACCATATATTTT.

This chain connects TRBV10-1 to TRBJ2-7; maybe TRBD1 (6 bases). The ends were cut back, 8 bases at V and 4 bases at J, with 15 bases in the middle. This CDR3 has 13 amino acids. From germline, CDR1 is WNHNN and CDR2 SYGVQD (reference sequence). CDR3 in amino acids: CASGGQKEYEQYF. The CDR3 bases are TGCGCCAGCGGCGGACAGAAGGAATACGAGCAGTACTTC.

The chain couples TRBV7-8 to TRBJ1-5; D is possibly TRBD1 (5 bases). Germline lookup yields CDR1 SGHVS and CDR2 FQNEAQ. The CDR3 has 15 residues. The germline V and J ends were trimmed by 4 bases and 7 bases, with 17 bases remaining between them. Here the CDR3 reads CASSYRQGRGQPQHF. CDR3 nucleotides: TGTGCCAGCAGCTATCGCCAGGGACGAGGACAGCCCCAGCATTTT.

The chain couples TRBV4-3 to TRBJ1-2, with D unclear. The CDR3 totals 13 residues. Germline values: CDR1 LGHNA, CDR2 YSLEER. Trimming took off 2 bases at V and 6 bases at J, with 10 bases between the two ends. The CDR3 DNA reads TGCGCCAGCAGCCAAAGGGAACGCGATGGCTACACCTTC. Protein product: CASSQRERDGYTF.

This chain uses TRBV7-3 with TRBJ2-1; no definite D call. Trimming removed 0 bases at V and 9 bases at J, with 9 bases between. This CDR3 comprises 13 residues. Germline assignment: CDR1 SGHTA and CDR2 FQGTGA. CDR3 protein: CASSLTPLSEQFF. The CDR3 DNA sequence: TGTGCCAGCAGCTTAACCCCCCTGAGTGAGCAGTTCTTC. The full variable domain, in which reference TRBV7-3 and TRBJ2-1 provide the parts outside the CDR3, is GAGVSQTPSNKVTEKGKYVELRCDPISGHTALYWYRQSLGQGPEFLIYFQGTGAADDSGLPNDRFFAVRPEGSVSTLKIQRTERGDSAVYLCASSLTPLSEQFFGPGTRLTVL.

The V and J genes are TRBV5-6 and TRBJ2-2, with a tentative D call TRBD2 (5 bases). Germline values: CDR1 SGHDT, CDR2 YYEEEE. Trimming removed 2 bases from V and 3 bases from J, with 11 bases in between. There are 15 residues in the CDR3. CDR3 region: CASSLYGEYTGELFF. For the CDR3, the DNA is TGTGCCAGCAGCTTATACGGGGAATACACCGGGGAGCTGTTTTTT.